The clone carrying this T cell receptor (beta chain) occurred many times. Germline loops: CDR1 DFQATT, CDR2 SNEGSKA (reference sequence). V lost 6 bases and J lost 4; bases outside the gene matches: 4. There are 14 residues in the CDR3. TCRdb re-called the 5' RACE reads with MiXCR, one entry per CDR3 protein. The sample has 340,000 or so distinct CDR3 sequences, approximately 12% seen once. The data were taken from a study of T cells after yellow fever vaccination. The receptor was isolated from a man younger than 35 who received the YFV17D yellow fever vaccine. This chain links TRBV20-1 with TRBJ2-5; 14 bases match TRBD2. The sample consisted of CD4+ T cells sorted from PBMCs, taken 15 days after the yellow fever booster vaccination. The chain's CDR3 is CSATGTSGGETQYF. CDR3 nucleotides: TGCAGTGCAACGGGGACTAGCGGGGGAGAGACCCAGTACTTC.